The T cell receptor beta chain under discussion was sequenced for a study of T cell changes during pregnancy in multiple sclerosis. This table comes from immunoSEQ multiplex PCR, and its TCRdb copy is limited to in-frame clones, with some not included. The sample includes about 13,000 clones, roughly 90% of them seen just once. The CDR3 is 14 amino acids. Trimming stripped 4 bases from V and 5 bases from J, with 12 bases between. Germline lookup yields CDR1 SGHVS and CDR2 FNYEAQ. The source was CD8+ T cells from peripheral blood mononuclear cells, collected after pregnancy. The genes are TRBV7-6 and TRBJ2-1; D is possibly TRBD2 (5 bases). This receptor was taken from a female donor in good health, enrolled as a control in a pregnancy study. Here the CDR3 reads CASSWSERHNEQFF. The CDR3 DNA is TGTGCCAGCAGCTGGTCGGAGCGGCACAATGAGCAGTTCTTC.